What follows are 15 T cell receptor beta chains derived from one specimen sequenced in a study of patients and donors after allogeneic stem cell transplantation. TCRdb itself ran the RT-PCR reads through MiXCR, one entry per CDR3 protein. The table records approximately 99,000 distinct CDR3 sequences, roughly 35% of them present only once. Material for sequencing was blood, either unsorted or a sorted T cell fraction (not recorded which). The receptors were gathered from a human donor who was either an allogeneic HSCT recipient or a stem cell or donor lymphocyte infusion donor (not recorded which). It is not recorded whose cells these are; they may come from a transplant donor.

This chain connects TRBV20-1 to TRBJ1-4; D unresolved. CDR3 length: 15 amino acids. Trimming stripped 1 base from V and 2 bases from J, with 11 bases between. CDR1 DFQATT and CDR2 SNEGSKA come from the germline V gene (reference sequence). The CDR3 sequence is CSARAEGLTNEKLFF. The CDR3 coding sequence is TGCAGTGCTAGAGCCGAGGGTCTGACTAATGAAAAACTGTTTTTT.

There are a few counts of this clonotype. The chain joins TRBV7-9 to TRBJ1-5; TRBD1 is a possible D gene (5 bases). The V end lost 3 bases, the J end lost 9 bases, and 12 bases lay between the germline ends. Germline V gives CDR1 SEHNR, CDR2 FQNEAQ (reference sequence). CDR3 length: 13 residues. CDR3 DNA sequence: TGTGCCAGCAGCTTTGGGAGGGACGCGCCCCAGCATTTT. This sequence encodes CASSFGRDAPQHF.

This clonotype was found a few times. The chain is built from TRBV5-1 and TRBJ1-2; D unresolved. This CDR3 has 14 residues. The germline gives CDR1 SGHRS, CDR2 YFSETQ. Trimming removed 3 bases from V and 2 bases from J, with 11 bases in between. This CDR3 is CASSSVAGNYGYTF. CDR3 DNA sequence: TGCGCCAGCAGCTCGGTGGCGGGAAACTATGGCTACACCTTC.

This clonotype occurred a few times. The genes are TRBV20-1 and TRBJ2-2; unclear D gene. The CDR3 is made up of 16 amino acids. With 1 base removed from V and 3 bases from J, the gap between germline ends came to 15 bases. CDR1 is DFQATT, CDR2 SNEGSKA, per germline (reference sequence). CDR3 protein: CSARAEVQLYTGELFF. Written as DNA, the CDR3 is TGCAGTGCTAGAGCTGAGGTACAACTTTACACCGGGGAGCTGTTTTTT.

The chain has TRBV11-2 and TRBJ2-5; D remains ambiguous. The CDR3 runs to 15 residues. V lost 5 bases and J 1 base, leaving 14 bases between the germline ends. Per germline, CDR1 SGHAT and CDR2 FQNNGV. CDR3 in amino acids: CASSPRMSSQETQYF. CDR3 nucleotides: TGTGCCAGCAGCCCACGTATGAGCAGCCAAGAGACCCAGTACTTC.

This clonotype was counted ten times or more. CDR3 coding DNA: TGTGCCAGCAGCTTAGTTGGTTATGGCTACACCTTC. Its protein is CASSLVGYGYTF. The chain couples TRBV7-2 to TRBJ1-2; D call uncertain. V dropped 1 base and J dropped 5 bases, with 5 bases sitting between them. Germline V CDR1 and CDR2: SGHTA, FQGNSA. There are 12 residues in the CDR3.

The chain has TRBV4-2 and TRBJ2-4, with D perhaps given as TRBD1 or TRBD2 (5 bases each). The CDR3 is 15 residues long. Per germline, CDR1 LGHNA and CDR2 YNFKEQ. Trimming stripped 4 bases from V and 4 bases from J, with 14 bases between. Here the CDR3 DNA reads TGTGCCAGCAGCCTCGAACGTGGGGGAAAAAACATTCAGTACTTC. Its protein is CASSLERGGKNIQYF.

V is TRBV7-9 and J is TRBJ1-6; 9 nucleotides agree with TRBD1. Germline CDR1 SEHNR, CDR2 FQNEAQ (reference sequence). The J segment lost 7 bases and the V segment lost 5 bases, leaving 15 bases of the junction unmatched. The CDR3 sequence is 18 residues long. CDR3 in amino acids: CASSLRQGESSRNSPLHF. The CDR3 DNA sequence: TGTGCCAGCAGCCTCAGACAGGGGGAAAGTTCAAGGAATTCACCCCTCCACTTT.

This clonotype was detected only a few times. This chain joins TRBV28 and TRBJ2-4; D perhaps matches TRBD2 (5 bases). The CDR3 is made up of 16 amino acids. Trimming shortened V by 5 bases and J by 7 bases, and 21 bases separated the two germline ends. Germline V gene lookup returns CDR1 MDHEN and CDR2 SYDVKM. CDR3 residues: CASSPGETLQFNIQYF. The CDR3 DNA reads TGTGCCAGCAGTCCCGGGGAAACCCTACAATTTAACATTCAGTACTTC.

A single count supports this clonotype. The chain combines TRBV6-5 with TRBJ2-7, with 13 positions matching TRBD2. CDR1 and CDR2 (germline): MNHEY, SVGAGI. CDR3 length: 17 amino acids. Germline trimming cut 6 bases from V and 3 bases from J; bases unmatched to any gene: 11. CDR3 in DNA: TGTGCCAGCAGCCCACTAACAACTAGCGGGGGGGGCTACGAGCAGTACTTC. Translated, it gives CASSPLTTSGGGYEQYF.

This clonotype was observed a few times. The gene calls are TRBV11-2 and TRBJ1-1; D not certain. Germline lookup yields CDR1 SGHAT and CDR2 FQNNGV. V shed 5 bases and J shed 1 base, with 11 bases lying between them. The CDR3 extends over 14 amino acids. The chain's CDR3 is CASSQSGRNTEAFF. The DNA of the CDR3 is TGTGCCAGCAGCCAGTCCGGGAGGAACACTGAAGCTTTCTTT.

There are a few counts of this clonotype. This sequence joins TRBV4-2 and TRBJ1-5; D remains unclear. Looked up from germline, CDR1 is LGHNA and CDR2 is YNFKEQ. The CDR3 is made up of 13 amino acids. The V gene lost 0 bases and the J gene lost 7 bases, with 7 bases spanning the gap. This chain's CDR3 is CASSQDVIQPQHF. The CDR3 DNA reads TGTGCCAGCAGCCAAGATGTTATCCAGCCCCAGCATTTT.

The table lists this clonotype with a few counts. The V call is TRBV5-1, the J call TRBJ2-1; weak D call: TRBD1 (6 bases). This CDR3 has 13 residues. Trimming took off 4 bases at V and 6 bases at J, with 11 bases between the two ends. Germline CDR1 and CDR2: SGHRS and YFSETQ. The CDR3 bases are TGCGCCAGCAGCCCCGGACAGTCCAATGAGCAGTTCTTC. This sequence encodes CASSPGQSNEQFF.

The chain uses TRBV25-1 and TRBJ2-7; the D call may be TRBD1 or TRBD2 (6 bases each). CDR1 is MGHDK and CDR2 is SYGVNS in the germline V gene. Trimming removed 4 bases at V and 1 base at J, with 14 bases between. The CDR3 loop spans 15 amino acids. CDR3 sequence (DNA): TGTGCCAGCAGTGGACCGGGGGCCCCTTCCTACGAGCAGTACTTC. Residues: CASSGPGAPSYEQYF.

This sequence joins TRBV28 and TRBJ2-5; tentatively, D is TRBD2 (6 bases). Trimming pared 2 bases from V and 4 bases from J, leaving 8 bases between. Germline loops: CDR1 MDHEN, CDR2 SYDVKM. This CDR3 spans 13 amino acids. CDR3 residues: CASSLRRGETQYF. DNA of the CDR3: TGTGCCAGCAGTTTAAGGAGGGGAGAGACCCAGTACTTC.